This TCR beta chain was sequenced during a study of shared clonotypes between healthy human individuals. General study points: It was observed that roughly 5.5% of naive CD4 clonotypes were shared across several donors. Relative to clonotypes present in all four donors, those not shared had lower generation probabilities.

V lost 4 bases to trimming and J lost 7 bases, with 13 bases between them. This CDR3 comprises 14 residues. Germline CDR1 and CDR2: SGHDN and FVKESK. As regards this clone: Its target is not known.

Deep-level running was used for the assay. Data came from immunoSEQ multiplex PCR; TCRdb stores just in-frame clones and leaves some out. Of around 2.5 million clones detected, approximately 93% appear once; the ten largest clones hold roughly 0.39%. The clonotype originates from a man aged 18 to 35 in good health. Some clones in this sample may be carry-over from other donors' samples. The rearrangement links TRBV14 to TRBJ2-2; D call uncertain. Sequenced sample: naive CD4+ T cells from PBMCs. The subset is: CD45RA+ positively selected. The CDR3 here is CASSRSLNDGELFF. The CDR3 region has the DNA TGTGCCAGCAGCCGAAGCCTTAATGACGGGGAGCTGTTTTTT.